This TCR beta chain was profiled in a study of CD8 T cells in Susac syndrome (dated by TCRdb to the late 2010s). For the study in its entirety: Repertoire sequencing was used to test whether CD8+ T cell activation and differentiation in Susac syndrome was antigen driven. Paper-wide results and their limitations: The study acknowledged that relatively few individuals were included in the TCR sequencing and HLA analysis.

RNA was extracted using the RNeasy kit, and about 0.45 to 1 microgram was reverse transcribed with random hexamers. The immunoSEQ multiplex PCR assay, which covers 54 Vbeta and 13 Jbeta segments, was used to amplify TCR beta CDR3 regions. Bias from PCR amplification was corrected by using a synthetic template baseline for primer optimization and for computational correction. Under the source paper's analysis protocol: Only productive sequences were kept, with reads annotated to V, D and J genes according to IMGT and analyzed in immunoSEQ Analyzer. Clonality was computed as one minus Shannon entropy normalized by log2 of the number of productive unique sequences. For each patient and control, public and private clones were evaluated among the 100 most prevalent clones. A clone was defined as Susac-specific if it was absent from the healthy and MS cohorts, from around 960 published viral clones and from other ImmuneACCESS disease sequences. In-frame beta chains were kept once TCRdb had trimmed the public reads at Q25 with fastp and called clones with MiXCR. Identical CDR3 protein sequences are pooled into one entry, listed with their most common genes and DNA. V and J calls and clone size were set by TCRdb, not the authors. The sample table holds a few hundred thousand distinct CDR3 sequences, of which 95% were seen once. Roughly 0.1% of the sample goes to the ten largest clones.

From its cysteine to its phenylalanine, the CDR3 spans 13 amino acids. Of all the DNA, just the CDR3 is kept, 39 bases in frame from base 1. According to the germline V gene (reference sequence), CDR1 reads LNHDA and CDR2 reads SQIVND. V is shortened by 8 bases, J by 2 bases, and the region joining them spans 13 bases. Peripheral blood CD8+ and CD4+ T cells from healthy donors, Susac syndrome patients and multiple sclerosis patients were profiled using high-throughput TCR beta sequencing. The multiple sclerosis controls were treatment-naive patients whose relapsing-remitting disease, either stable or active, fulfilled the revised McDonald criteria. Bulk CD8+ and CD4+ T cells were purified by magnetic negative isolation, while CD8+ TEMRA cells were enriched using FACS. Blood was drawn into EDTA tubes, processed within 24 hours, and PBMCs were isolated by density gradient centrifugation. PBMCs intended for TCR sequencing were frozen in liquid nitrogen and were later thawed in a 37 degrees C water bath. A purity of at least 90% was achieved for sorted or isolated CD4+, CD8+ and CD8+ TEMRA cells.

Notes on this clonotype: Its antigen has not been determined. Qualities for individual bases were not recorded, and no much larger clone is one base off.

The sample comprised CD4+ T cells from PBMCs. The source is a human donor with multiple sclerosis. The chain is encoded by TRBV19 joined to TRBJ2-7; the D gene cannot be named for sure. The sequence in DNA is TGTGCCAGTTCGAACCTTCCCACCTACGAGCAGTACTTC. Protein translation: CASSNLPTYEQYF.